These 17 T cell receptor beta chains share one sample of origin, sequenced in a study of T cell repertoires in cytomegalovirus infection. TCRdb reanalysed the reads using MiXCR and keeps one entry per CDR3 protein. The sample lists almost 550,000 distinct CDR3 sequences, about 15% occurring once. Sequences were obtained from CD8+ T cells from PBMCs. Receptors originate from a human donor in good health (CMV status not recorded). Some clones in this sample may be carry-over from other donors' samples.

This clonotype has a count of ten or more. The CDR3 DNA reads TGTGCCAGCGGGAGGGCAGGGTATTCTGGGGCCAACGTCCTGACTTTC. It encodes CASGRAGYSGANVLTF. The genes are TRBV7-6 and TRBJ2-6; 7 nucleotides line up with TRBD2. Unmatched junction bases numbered 8, after V lost 8 bases and J lost 1 base. This CDR3 has 16 amino acids. Germline V gene data show CDR1 as SGHVS and CDR2 as FNYEAQ.

The V call is TRBV5-1, the J call TRBJ2-1, with TRBD2 identical over 8 bases. V trimming: 4 bases; J trimming: 0 bases; junction bases outside the gene matches: 15. CDR1 SGHRS and CDR2 YFSETQ come from the germline V gene. This CDR3 contains 19 residues. The DNA of the CDR3 is TGCGCCAGCAGCCAAGACTTAGCGGGGACCTTAATCTCCTACAATGAGCAGTTCTTC. Translated: CASSQDLAGTLISYNEQFF.

The chain employs TRBV4-1 and TRBJ1-5; a weak D match, TRBD1 (5 bases). Trimming removed 4 bases at V and 1 base at J, with 14 bases between. CDR1 and CDR2 from the germline V gene are MGHRA and YSYEKL. The CDR3 spans 16 residues. In nucleotides, the CDR3 is TGCGCCAGCAGCCTGGTCGTTGGGGGAAGCAATCAGCCCCAGCATTTT. Its protein product is CASSLVVGGSNQPQHF.

Here the CDR3 DNA reads TGTGCCAGCAGCCCACACGACAGTCTCGCCTACGAGCAGTACTTC. Protein: CASSPHDSLAYEQYF. This chain connects TRBV4-2 to TRBJ2-7, with D tentatively TRBD1 (5 bases). The CDR3 runs to 15 residues. The germline CDR1 and CDR2 sequences are LGHNA and YNFKEQ. The germline V and J ends were trimmed by 4 bases and 2 bases, with 15 bases remaining between them.

This clonotype was counted between two and nine times. The V and J genes are TRBV6-1 and TRBJ1-6, with D possibly TRBD1 on 6 matching bases. CDR1 is MNHNS and CDR2 is SASEGT in the germline V gene. CDR3 length: 17 residues. Trimming left V 2 bases short and J 4 bases short, with 15 bases between. CDR3 nucleotide sequence: TGTGCCAGCAGTGAATCTCGAGGGGGACTTTATAATTCACCCCTCCACTTT. Translating gives CASSESRGGLYNSPLHF.

This clonotype was detected ten times or more. The rearrangement uses TRBV11-2 and TRBJ2-7; 7 positions match TRBD2. Germline CDR1 and CDR2: SGHAT and FQNNGV. The CDR3 length is 15 residues. Trimming cost V 0 bases and J 5 bases; bases outside gene matches: 7. In DNA form, the CDR3 reads TGTGCCAGCAGCTTAGATGCGGGAGCTTTCCACGAGCAGTACTTC. It translates to CASSLDAGAFHEQYF.

This clonotype was found a few times. This chain joins TRBV24-1 and TRBJ2-7, with D possibly being TRBD1 or TRBD2 (6 bases each). The CDR3 totals 14 residues. V lost 4 bases and J lost 2, with 11 bases in between. Germline values: CDR1 KGHDR, CDR2 SFDVKD. In DNA, the CDR3 is TGTGCCACCAGTGACCCGGGGGCAGCCTACGAGCAGTACTTC. Translation gives CATSDPGAAYEQYF.

The rearrangement uses TRBV10-1 and TRBJ2-2; D gene unclear. CDR3 length: 11 residues. Germline CDR1 reads WNHNN; CDR2 reads SYGVQD (reference sequence). V shed 10 bases and J shed 7 bases, with 10 bases lying between them. CDR3 region: CATNRFGELFF. The CDR3 DNA follows: TGCGCCACCAACCGCTTCGGGGAGCTGTTTTTT.

In its sample, this clonotype was seen many times. This chain uses TRBV6-1 with TRBJ1-2; weak D call: TRBD1 (6 bases). V shed 3 bases and J shed 7 bases, with 9 bases lying between them. Germline assignment: CDR1 MNHNS and CDR2 SASEGT. The CDR3 totals 12 residues. The CDR3 DNA sequence: TGTGCCAGCAGTGACAGGGGTGGTGGCTACACCTTC. It encodes CASSDRGGGYTF.

This clonotype was picked up many times. The chain recombines TRBV27 with TRBJ1-6, with a weak D call TRBD1 (5 bases). Trimming removed 2 bases at V and 8 bases at J, with 13 bases between. Per germline, CDR1 MNHEY and CDR2 SMNVEV (reference sequence). The CDR3 runs 15 residues. The CDR3 sequence is CASSLVGRVDSPLHF. In nucleotides, the CDR3 is TGTGCCAGCAGTTTAGTGGGCAGGGTTGATTCACCCCTCCACTTT.

This clonotype was seen many times. The chain links TRBV11-2 to TRBJ1-4; D is possibly TRBD1 (5 bases). CDR3 size: 13 residues. The V and J ends lost 0 bases and 6 bases respectively, with 5 bases between them. Germline lookup yields CDR1 SGHAT and CDR2 FQNNGV. The CDR3 bases are TGTGCCAGCAGCTTAGACAGGGATGAAAAACTGTTTTTT. Translating gives CASSLDRDEKLFF.

For this clonotype: A much larger clone lies one base from this, so it may be a read error. J is TRBJ1-2 and V is TRBV7-8; 8 bases map to TRBD1. Losses at the gene ends were 5 bases for V and 7 bases for J; bases not matched to a gene: 9. CDR3 length: 14 amino acids. Looked up from germline, CDR1 is SGHVS and CDR2 is FQNEAQ. For the CDR3, the DNA is TGTGCCAGCAGCCCTCGGACAGGGTGGTGTGGCTACACCTTC. The encoded protein is CASSPRTGWCGYTF.

The sample holds a few counts of this clonotype. CDR3 DNA sequence: TGTGCCAGCAGTACCTCTAACCCATTTCGGGAGCAGTACTTC. Translating gives CASSTSNPFREQYF. This chain joins TRBV27 and TRBJ2-7; D ambiguous. This CDR3 is built from 14 residues. The germline V gene encodes CDR1 MNHEY and CDR2 SMNVEV (reference sequence). Between the trimmed V and J ends, which lost 5 bases and 7 bases, there was a span of 18 bases.

This chain links TRBV4-1 with TRBJ2-7; possibly TRBD1 or TRBD2 for D (5 bases each). V was cut by 0 bases and J by 0 bases, with 15 bases left in between. Germline values: CDR1 MGHRA, CDR2 YSYEKL. This CDR3 is 17 amino acids long. The CDR3 DNA sequence: TGCGCCAGCAGCCAAGAATCTGGTCGGGACGACTCCTACGAGCAGTACTTC. This codes for CASSQESGRDDSYEQYF.

This clonotype was seen repeatedly, ten times or more. The J gene is TRBJ1-2, the V gene TRBV7-9; TRBD1 might be the D (5 bases). The ends were cut back, 0 bases at V and 7 bases at J, with 15 bases in the middle. CDR3 size: 15 residues. Germline V gene data show CDR1 as SEHNR and CDR2 as FQNEAQ (reference sequence). This CDR3 reads CASSLAERPGFGYTF. For the CDR3, the DNA is TGTGCCAGCAGCTTAGCGGAGAGACCAGGGTTTGGCTACACCTTC.

This chain uses TRBV18 with TRBJ1-2; maybe TRBD1 (5 bases). Trimming stripped 5 bases from V and 4 bases from J, with 20 bases between. Germline V CDR1 and CDR2: KGHSH, LQKENI. The CDR3 sequence is 16 residues long. CDR3 sequence reads: CASSMDITAGFYGYTF. The CDR3 nucleotides read TGTGCCAGCTCAATGGACATAACAGCAGGCTTCTATGGCTACACCTTC.

This clonotype turned up a few times. The genes are TRBV14 and TRBJ1-1, with D hard to call. The CDR3 is 14 residues long. Germline values: CDR1 SGHDN, CDR2 FVKESK. Trimming cost V 8 bases and J 6 bases, with 19 bases left between them. The CDR3 loop reads CASAPRGGPPEAFF. The CDR3, as DNA: TGTGCCAGCGCGCCCAGAGGAGGGCCGCCTGAAGCTTTCTTT.